What follows are 18 T cell receptor beta chains derived from one specimen sequenced in a study of cytomegalovirus exposure and HLA in healthy donors. Both 60 Vbeta primers and 13 Jbeta primers went into the PCR. Libraries were prepared by immunoSEQ multiplex PCR; TCRdb keeps only in-frame clonotypes and omits some of them. The sample has 180,000 or so clones; over 65% are singletons. The specimen was PBMCs. The receptor set was obtained from a boy aged 2 to 9 in good health and CMV-seronegative.

The chain couples TRBV30 to TRBJ2-5; 7 nucleotides agree with TRBD2. The CDR3 consists of 15 residues. Germline lookup yields CDR1 GTSNPN and CDR2 SVGIG (reference sequence). V lost 2 bases to trimming and J lost 7 bases; unmatched junction nucleotides: 13. For the CDR3, the DNA is TGTGCCTGGAGTTTACCCTATGGGGGGGGAGGGACCCAGTACTTC. As protein: CAWSLPYGGGGTQYF.

The chain has TRBV15 and TRBJ2-2; tentatively, D is TRBD2 (5 bases). The germline CDR1 and CDR2 sequences are LNHNV and YYDKDF (reference sequence). Deletions cut 0 bases from V and 5 bases from J, with 10 bases between. This CDR3 region has 15 residues. Here the CDR3 reads CATSRDRGGTGELFF. CDR3 nucleotide sequence: TGTGCCACCAGCAGAGACCGGGGTGGAACCGGGGAGCTGTTTTTT. Drawing the rest from reference TRBV15 and TRBJ2-2, the complete variable domain is DAMVIQNPRYQVTQFGKPVTLSCSQTLNHNVMYWYQQKSSQAPKLLFHYYDKDFNNEADTPDNFQSRRPNTSFCFLDIRSPGLGDTAMYLCATSRDRGGTGELFFGEGSRLTVL.

The V call is TRBV5-1, the J call TRBJ2-3; D unresolved. This CDR3 is 15 amino acids long. V gave up 0 bases and J gave up 0 bases, with 8 bases separating them. CDR1 is SGHRS and CDR2 is YFSETQ in the germline V gene. CDR3 loop: CASSLAEASTDTQYF. CDR3 bases: TGCGCCAGCAGCTTGGCCGAGGCTAGCACAGATACGCAGTATTTT.

V and J are TRBV6-6 and TRBJ2-2; D remains unclear. Deletions cut 2 bases from V and 6 bases from J, with 10 bases between. The length of the CDR3 is 14 residues. The germline V gene encodes CDR1 MNHNY and CDR2 SVGAGI (reference sequence). The CDR3 coding sequence is TGTGCCAGCAGTTACGCGCCACAGCCCGGGGAGCTGTTTTTT. Translated: CASSYAPQPGELFF.

The CDR3 protein is CASSFLQGNEQFF. CDR3 DNA: TGTGCCAGCAGTTTCCTACAGGGGAATGAGCAGTTCTTC. The V call is TRBV27, the J call TRBJ2-1, with 7 bases matching TRBD1. The CDR3 consists of 13 residues. The V gene end was trimmed by 3 bases and the J gene end by 7 bases; junction bases not matched to a gene: 3. From germline, CDR1 is MNHEY and CDR2 SMNVEV (reference sequence).

The chain carries TRBV18 and TRBJ1-6; tentative D call: TRBD1 (5 bases). Between the trimmed V and J ends, which lost 3 bases and 11 bases, there was a span of 20 bases. CDR1 is KGHSH, CDR2 LQKENI, per germline. The CDR3 is 16 amino acids. The CDR3: CASSPIPTERVPPLHF. CDR3 DNA sequence: TGTGCCAGCTCACCTATACCGACAGAAAGGGTCCCACCCCTCCACTTT.

Only a few counts were recorded for this clone. The chain uses TRBV5-4 and TRBJ2-7; TRBD2 matches at 10 bases. Germline V gives CDR1 SGHNT, CDR2 YYREEE (reference sequence). The CDR3 is made up of 16 amino acids. With 4 bases clipped from V and 1 base from J, the junction kept 8 bases outside the gene matches. CDR3 protein: CASSPDSGGTSYEQYF. In DNA, the CDR3 is TGTGCCAGCAGCCCCGATAGCGGGGGGACGTCCTACGAGCAGTACTTC.

This clone was seen only a few times. The chain combines TRBV19 with TRBJ1-5; D gene unclear. V dropped 7 bases and J dropped 4 bases, with 14 bases sitting between them. The CDR3 loop spans 14 amino acids. From germline, CDR1 is LNHDA and CDR2 SQIVND (reference sequence). The CDR3 here is CASTSRRRNQPQHF. The CDR3 region has the DNA TGTGCCAGTACCTCGAGGCGTCGAAATCAGCCCCAGCATTTT.

Only a few counts were recorded for this clone. This rearrangement joins TRBV6-1 to TRBJ1-2; D uncertain. The V gene lost 5 bases and the J gene lost 4 bases, with 5 bases spanning the gap. The CDR3 is 11 amino acids. CDR1 is MNHNS, CDR2 SASEGT, per germline. The DNA for the CDR3 is TGTGCCAGCAGTTACAGCTATGGCTACACCTTC. Residues: CASSYSYGYTF.

The V call is TRBV2, the J call TRBJ2-7; TRBD2 agrees at 10 bases. Germline-derived CDR1 and CDR2 are SNHLY and FYNNEI. There are 14 residues in the CDR3. V was clipped by 2 bases and J by 6 bases; unmatched bases: 4. CDR3 in amino acids: CASSELAGELEQYF. For the CDR3, the DNA is TGTGCCAGCAGTGAACTAGCGGGGGAGCTCGAGCAGTACTTC.

This clone was recorded once. This sequence joins TRBV7-6 and TRBJ1-3, with D possibly matching TRBD1 (5 bases). The CDR3 is 15 amino acids. Trimming shortened V by 5 bases and J by 0 bases, and 11 bases separated the two germline ends. CDR1 SGHVS and CDR2 FNYEAQ come from the germline V gene. Written as DNA, the CDR3 is TGTGCCAGCAGCACCCGACAGATCTCTGGAAACACCATATATTTT. This codes for CASSTRQISGNTIYF.

The V and J genes are TRBV5-1 and TRBJ1-4; 7 nucleotides match TRBD1. Trimming removed 0 bases from V and 8 bases from J; junction bases left unmatched: 4. This CDR3 contains 14 residues. Per the germline V gene, CDR1 is SGHRS and CDR2 is YFSETQ. The DNA of the CDR3 is TGCGCCAGCAGCTTGGACAGGGGCGGCGAAAAACTGTTTTTT. It is translated as CASSLDRGGEKLFF.

The chain employs TRBV4-2 and TRBJ1-1; unclear D gene. V was clipped by 0 bases and J by 7 bases, with 12 bases between them. Germline CDR1 reads LGHNA; CDR2 reads YNFKEQ. CDR3 length: 14 residues. The CDR3 spells CASSQESGPNEAFF. The CDR3 nucleotides read TGTGCCAGCAGCCAAGAATCAGGTCCTAATGAAGCTTTCTTT.

Points on this clone: One end of the junction does not line up with germline, which may come from a read error. CDR3 nucleotide sequence: TGTGCCAGTAGCTTAGCTAGCGGGGGGGCCCCGTGGGAGCAGTTCTTC. Translated, it gives CASSLASGGAPWEQFF. The chain recombines TRBV7-2 with TRBJ2-1; 12 nucleotides agree with TRBD2. The V gene's germline CDR1 is SGHTA and CDR2 FQGNSA. The CDR3 is made up of 16 amino acids.

The chain uses TRBV4-2 and TRBJ2-5, with 10 bases identical to TRBD2. This CDR3 has 17 amino acids. The V and J ends lost 4 bases and 1 base, in that order; junction bases with no gene match: 9. The germline V gene has CDR1 LGHNA and CDR2 YNFKEQ. This chain's CDR3 is CASSPNLRLAGQETQYF. The CDR3 DNA sequence: TGTGCCAGCAGCCCGAACCTGAGACTAGCGGGCCAAGAGACCCAGTACTTC.

This rearrangement joins TRBV5-6 to TRBJ2-7, with D maybe TRBD2 (5 bases). The germline CDR1 and CDR2 sequences are SGHDT and YYEEEE. The CDR3 is made up of 14 amino acids. The V end was cut by 0 bases, the J end by 5 bases, with 12 bases between. The CDR3 loop is CASSLVSGSNEQYF. CDR3 nucleotides: TGTGCCAGCAGCTTGGTGTCGGGGTCCAACGAGCAGTACTTC.

The rearrangement joins TRBV4-3 to TRBJ2-3; 7 nucleotides match TRBD2. Germline-derived CDR1 and CDR2 are LGHNA and YSLEER. Trimming cost V 0 bases and J 6 bases; bases outside gene matches: 12. The CDR3 has 17 amino acids. CDR3 DNA sequence: TGCGCCAGCAGCCAAGATTCATCCAGCGGGGCGGGGGATACGCAGTATTTT. Protein product: CASSQDSSSGAGDTQYF.

The V call is TRBV5-1, the J call TRBJ2-1; 11 bases are a match to TRBD2. The V gene's germline CDR1 is SGHRS and CDR2 YFSETQ. V was pared by 3 bases and J by 9 bases, with 5 bases of the junction left unmatched. There are 14 residues in the CDR3. CDR3 bases: TGCGCCAGCAGCTCTAGCGGGGGGAGGAGTGAGCAGTTCTTC. As protein: CASSSSGGRSEQFF.